The TCR beta chain under discussion was sequenced for a study of cytomegalovirus exposure and HLA in healthy donors (dated by TCRdb to the late 2010s). With respect to the entire study: In an earlier analysis of fewer than 750 of the donors, approximately 260 Gb of sequence data and 117 million unique TCR beta sequences from roughly 200 million T cells were reported. Roughly 5 DR-DQ haplotypes were handled as single units for association and clustering, since linkage in the cohort was strong. The study combined high-throughput TCR immunosequencing, statistical association of individual TCRs with disease status, and machine learning to predict cytomegalovirus infection status. The study was designed to test whether signatures of past pathogen exposure could be identified by cataloging public T cell receptors. HLA typing covered class I and class II loci at four-digit resolution. Donor age, sex, ethnicity and CMV serostatus were compiled together with the repertoire data. Typing coverage varied by locus: roughly 629-640 donors for A, B, C, DRB1 and DQB1; roughly 510 for DQA1; some 610 for DPA1; approximately 490 for DPB1. Besides the first cohort of about 730 subjects, a separate validation cohort made up of over 95 different subjects was used. Using immunosequencing, the study profiled T cell repertoires from around 670 subjects and related those repertoires to cytomegalovirus serostatus. All discovery cohort repertoires had been generated on a single sequencing platform. To study patterns of TCR occurrence, a later analysis re-analyzed previously published TCR beta repertoires from just over 650 donors and added high-resolution HLA genotyping. Among several hundred genotyped donors of the cohort, an average of around 220,000 unique TCR beta nucleotide sequences was sequenced per donor, of which about 20% were non-productive. Approximately 300 gigabases of sequencing data and approximately 93 million unique TCR sequences were included in an early release covering about 600 HLA-typed donors. In a later genetic analysis, genome-wide SNP genotypes for about 55% of the roughly 700 donors were used, and that subset was treated as a discovery cohort. Rather than using new phenotypic data, the later analysis identified candidate immune exposures from TCR beta sequences and from how often those sequences occurred across donors. An earlier analysis of approximately 500 of the donors applied high-throughput TCR beta sequencing to assess whether each TCR beta V gene segment acted as functional or pseudogenic. Of the 350 to 450 genotyped donors, 65% to 90% were placed in the genetic ancestry cluster associated with self-reported Caucasian donors. General conclusions and limits of the study: This cohort had only TCR beta chains sequenced, and the lack of alpha or paired-chain data limited which features could be detected. Most TCR sequences were seen in very few donors, while some public TCRs were found in many individuals. The sequencing pipeline was judged likely to have produced a cluster of highly shared sequence variants as a technical artifact. According to a later genetic analysis, donors in an Asian-associated ancestry cluster had fewer N-insertions in productive TCRs than the roughly 670-donor mean. Some IMGT-functional V segments, including TRBV6-2 and TRBV6-3, could not be distinguished by the 87-base-pair reads and were therefore excluded. The earlier analysis of 587 of the donors excluded fewer than 20 rarely observed V segments, including chromosome 9 orphons, because counts were too low. HLA typing was unavailable for some donors at each locus, so association tests used only the typed subset. Correlated functional status among segregating V segments might be attributable to linkage disequilibrium, but an unknown experimental factor could not be ruled out. For the cohort, immune exposure information was limited to CMV serostatus. The classifier was reported to diagnose cytomegalovirus status with high specificity and sensitivity in both the original and validation cohorts. A later analysis associated roughly 17,000 TCR beta sequences with specific HLA alleles at a false discovery rate of 0.05. In a later analysis, the rate of TCR association differed among HLA loci, with DRB1 alleles having the most associated TCRs and HLA-C alleles having the fewest. In a later analysis, HLA-associated TCR beta chains showed more clonal expansion and lower generation probabilities than non-associated chains that were equally common. A further reported finding was that TCR beta sequences accurately predicted the HLA-A and HLA-B alleles for most subjects in the first cohort. Broadly in line with IMGT annotations, most TCR beta V segments showed up in productive rearrangements about 90% or about 30% of the time in an earlier analysis of several hundred of the donors. The authors suggested that the approach could potentially be extended to other disease states and immunological phenotypes. When HLA alleles, especially DR and DQ, strongly co-occurred, attributing TCR associations to individual alleles was difficult. V-gene and J-gene trimming of TCR beta chains was associated with a missense DCLRE1C variant in a later genetic analysis, and the association was replicated in an independent cohort. A later analysis reported that several top co-occurrence clusters appeared linked to parvovirus B19, influenza, CMV and Epstein-Barr virus. Most CMV-associated TCR beta chains appeared to be HLA-restricted in a later analysis, and the HLA associations seemed to be driven largely by CMV exposure. In the study, 150 to 200 TCR beta chains were listed as associated with cytomegalovirus. Roughly uniform sequencing depth across donors was assumed in presence/absence analyses, although this assumption may not hold. In vitro tests confirmed that three of the cytomegalovirus-associated TCR beta chains recognize cytomegalovirus antigens.

The cohort consisted of some 670 healthy bone marrow donors. At the time of sampling, every cohort member was nominally healthy, though immune exposures that went unrecorded were likely present. The donor tested CMV seropositive and was one of the 289 seropositive cohort members. A peripheral blood sample was collected from each donor, and TCR beta sequencing was performed on peripheral blood mononuclear cells. The Qiagen DNeasy Blood Extraction Kit was used to extract genomic DNA from the blood cell samples. Details on this clone: This receptor's antigen is unknown. Base qualities are not at hand, and no much larger clone is one base apart. This specimen includes other DNA sequences encoding the same CDR3.

The method behind the library was the immunoSEQ multiplex PCR assay. For the multiplex PCR, a mixture combining 60 forward primers for TCR Vbeta segments and 13 reverse primers for TCR Jbeta segments was used. A multiplex PCR assay on genomic DNA amplified the CDR3 region of rearranged TCR beta genes. The amplified TCR beta libraries were sequenced on the Illumina HiSeq System as 87-base-pair reads. The study's own analysis went as follows. A later analysis tallied around 82 million unique TCR beta chains across the approximately 670 repertoires, and about 10 million of those chains were shared by two or more donors. To remove PCR and sequencing errors, raw reads were error-corrected and collapsed into unique sequences using a nearest-neighbor algorithm that merged closely related sequences. V, D and J gene segments were assigned by aligning CDR3 sequences to IMGT reference sequences. Each retained sequence needed at least a six-nucleotide match to both a V gene segment and a J gene segment. A rearrangement counted as productive if the CDR3 had no stop codons and remained in frame with V and J, and every other rearrangement counted as non-productive. Following IMGT convention, CDR3 was defined as the stretch from the second conserved V-encoded cysteine up to the conserved J-encoded phenylalanine. Sequences without an unambiguous match to a single V gene segment were excluded from the earlier analysis of 587 of the donors. An earlier analysis of a few hundred of the donors classified V segments as functional when productive rearrangements were above 56.7% and as segregating when the standard deviation between donors was above 5%. A statistical classification framework was built to diagnose cytomegalovirus status from the catalog of TCR beta chain sequences. V and J gene assignment, in a later analysis, came from comparing TCR nucleotide sequences with IMGT/GENE-DB human TR gene sequences. A later analysis assigned CDR3 sequences and most-parsimonious VDJ recombination scenarios with the TCRdist pipeline. In a later analysis, each TCR beta chain was defined by its CDR3 amino acid sequence together with its V-gene family, and reads without a unique V-gene family were excluded. In a later analysis, 500 to 700 highly shared, low-generation-probability nucleotide sequences were removed to address suspected cross-contamination and a sequencing artifact. In a later analysis, a clonal expansion index was calculated for each public chain from normalized within-repertoire ranks of inferred template counts. In a later analysis, generation probabilities were computed with a VDJ recombination model fitted to out-of-frame rearrangements, and the resulting probabilities were checked against IGoR. In a later analysis, TCR-TCR, TCR-HLA and TCR-CMV co-occurrence was scored with hypergeometric tests, and a repertoire-size bias correction was applied to TCR pairs. False discovery rates were estimated in a later analysis by permuting HLA or CMV assignments 20 times. In a later analysis, co-occurring TCRs were grouped using DBSCAN, with TCRdist sequence similarity added in when clustering inside HLA-allele-positive subsets. Repertoires with fewer than 30,000 or more than 120,000 public chains were left out of co-occurrence clustering, as were a handful of repertoires with anomalous nucleotide sharing. The immuneACCESS repertoire file appears here via TCRdb, limited to in-frame rearrangements. These files lack a portion of the clones; in checked studies, under half of the deficit traces to unresolved V genes, and the cause of the others is not known. From that table come the V and J calls and clone size; the DNA was used to work out D and trimming. For this sample the table gives approximately 150,000 clones, of which around 82% were detected only once. The top ten clonotypes cover over 2% of the sample.

Including cysteine and phenylalanine, the CDR3 has 12 amino acids. This entry keeps only the CDR3 DNA: 36 bases, framed from base 1. The V and J ends are trimmed by 5 bases and 7 bases, leaving 11 bases between them. Based on the germline V gene, the CDR1 and CDR2 sequences are SGHNT and YENEEA. This TCR derives from a young woman in good health and CMV-seropositive. The sample consisted of PBMCs. The sequence joins TRBV11-3 to TRBJ1-1; possibly the D gene is TRBD1, per 6 matching bases. The CDR3 region reads CASSLAGDEAFF. In nucleotides, the sequence is TGTGCCAGCAGCCTAGCAGGGGATGAAGCTTTCTTT.